Listed below are T cell receptor beta chains from one sample, sequenced in a study of radiotherapy plus CTLA-4 blockade in lung cancer. Profiling relied on immunoSEQ multiplex PCR, and the TCRdb table lists in-frame clones only, not all of them. The table lists 81,000 or so clones, 85% to 90% of them singletons. Sequencing used peripheral blood, obtained from a patient treated with radiotherapy plus ipilimumab. These TCRs come from a human donor with non-small cell lung cancer who had stable disease on radiotherapy plus ipilimumab. Each CDR3 is given with its conserved first and last residue. The D gene is left open where the match is weak. Clone size is not always given. Where it is, it says once, few, many or a class for expanded clones.

>14|TRBJ2-1|NA|NA|TRBV2
TGTGCCAGCAACCTTCTGACAGCTTACAATGAGCAGTTCTTC
CASNLLTAYNEQFF
>13|TRBJ1-5|NA|NA|TRBV30
TGTGCCTGGAGTGCAGGACAAAATCAGCCCCAGCATTTT
CAWSAGQNQPQHF
>12|TRBJ2-5|NA|NA|TRBV19
TGTGCCAGCGCAGGGGATCGGGAGACCCAGTACTTC
CASAGDRETQYF
>13|TRBJ2-5|TRBD2|NA|TRBV11-1
TGTGCCAGCAGCGGACTAGCGGAAGAGACCCAGTACTTC
CASSGLAEETQYF
>13|TRBJ1-5|NA|NA|TRBV6-5
TGTGCCAGCAGACAGGGTACGGATCAGCCCCAGCATTTT
CASRQGTDQPQHF
>12|TRBJ1-2|NA|NA|TRBV6-1
TGTGCCAGCAGTCCTTCAGGGATAGACTACACCTTC
CASSPSGIDYTF
>15|TRBJ1-2|TRBD1|NA|TRBV19
TGTGCCAGTAAGGGACAGGTGGGGGATAACTATGGCTACACCTTC
CASKGQVGDNYGYTF
>14|TRBJ2-3|NA|NA|TRBV9
TGTGCCAGCAGCGTGGGGCTGAGCACAGATACGCAGTATTTT
CASSVGLSTDTQYF
>14|TRBJ1-1|TRBD1|NA|TRBV6-1
TGTGCCAGCAGTCCGCGACAGGGAAACACTGAAGCTTTCTTT
CASSPRQGNTEAFF
>13|TRBJ2-7|NA|once|TRBV19
TGTGCCAGTAGTGCGCAGGGTCTTTACGAGCAGTACTTC
CASSAQGLYEQYF
>16|TRBJ1-6|NA|NA|TRBV5-3
TGTGCCAGAAGCCCGGGACTGACGCCACCAAATTCACCCCTCCACTTT
CARSPGLTPPNSPLHF
>18|TRBJ2-5|TRBD2|few|TRBV5-4
TGTGCCAGCAGGGAGACGAGGACTAGCGGGAGGCATGTTGGGACCCAGTACTTC
CASRETRTSGRHVGTQYF
>14|TRBJ2-7|TRBD2|few|TRBV10-2
TGCGCCAGCAGTAGAGCGGGGATCTCCTACGAGCAGTACTTC
CASSRAGISYEQYF
>13|TRBJ2-1|NA|once|TRBV4-1
TGCGCCAGCAGCCAATCTCACGGCGGTGAGCAGTTCTTC
CASSQSHGGEQFF
>15|TRBJ2-1|TRBD2|NA|TRBV7-9
TGTGCCAGCAGCCCCGGGAGGGCCTCTTACAATGAGCAGTTCTTC
CASSPGRASYNEQFF
>16|TRBJ2-3|TRBD2|NA|TRBV5-4
TGTGCCAGCAGCTCCGGACTAGCGGGGGATGCAGATACGCAGTATTTT
CASSSGLAGDADTQYF
>14|TRBJ2-5|NA|NA|TRBV25-1
TGTGCCAGCAGTGGCTTCGACGGCCAAGAGACCCAGTACTTC
CASSGFDGQETQYF
>16|TRBJ2-1|NA|NA|TRBV5-1
TGCGCCAGCAGCGGCGGACAGCAGGTCTCCTACAATGAGCAGTTCTTC
CASSGGQQVSYNEQFF
>15|TRBJ2-7|TRBD1|NA|TRBV19
TGTGCCAGTAGCCCGACAGGGGGGCCCGCCTACGAGCAGTACTTC
CASSPTGGPAYEQYF
>13|TRBJ2-5|NA|NA|TRBV18
TGTGCCAGCTCACCGACACAGCAAGAGACCCAGTACTTC
CASSPTQQETQYF
>14|TRBJ1-5|TRBD1|NA|TRBV19
TGTGCCAGTAGTGGGGGACAGGGGAATCAGCCCCAGCATTTT
CASSGGQGNQPQHF
>14|TRBJ1-1|TRBD1|NA|TRBV4-1
TGCGCCAGCAGCCCGGGACAGGGAGGCACTGAAGCTTTCTTT
CASSPGQGGTEAFF
>13|TRBJ2-1|TRBD2|NA|TRBV4-1
TGCGCCAGCAGAACTAGCGGAAACCTAGAGCAGTTCTTC
CASRTSGNLEQFF
>13|TRBJ1-3|NA|NA|TRBV2
TGTGCCAGCAGTGAAGGGGGTGGAAACACCATATATTTT
CASSEGGGNTIYF
>14|TRBJ2-7|TRBD1|NA|TRBV27
TGTGCCAGCACCAGACAGGGGGTTGGGTACGAGCAGTACTTC
CASTRQGVGYEQYF
>19|TRBJ2-2|TRBD2|NA|TRBV5-1
TGCGCCAGCAGCCACAGGGAGCAGCGGGGGGGCCGTGGCACCGGGGAGCTGTTTTTT
CASSHREQRGGRGTGELFF
>14|TRBJ1-2|TRBD1|NA|TRBV7-3
TGTGCCAGCAGCTTAACAAGACAGGGAGATGGCTACACCTTC
CASSLTRQGDGYTF
>13|TRBJ2-7|NA|few|TRBV18
TGTGCCAGCTCAAGACACACTGACTACGAGCAGTACTTC
CASSRHTDYEQYF
>13|TRBJ2-5|NA|NA|TRBV5-6
TGTGCCAGCAGCTTGATTCCGGAAGAGACCCAGTACTTC
CASSLIPEETQYF
>15|TRBJ2-1|TRBD2|once|TRBV28
TGTGCCAGCATCGGCGGGACTAGCGGGTCAAATGAGCAGTTCTTC
CASIGGTSGSNEQFF
>16|TRBJ2-1|TRBD1|NA|TRBV6-4
TGTGCCAGCAGTGAGCTGGGACAGGGGCCCTACAATGAGCAGTTCTTC
CASSELGQGPYNEQFF
>13|TRBJ2-4|NA|NA|TRBV28
TGTGCCAGCGTCGGGGGTGGCAAAAACATTCAGTACTTC
CASVGGGKNIQYF
>11|TRBJ1-5|TRBD1|NA|TRBV28
TGTGCCAGCAGATCACAGGGGTCCCAGCATTTT
CASRSQGSQHF
>15|TRBJ2-7|NA|NA|TRBV30
TGTGCCTGGAGTGTAGGGCGGAGGGGGGAAACCGAGCAGTACTTC
CAWSVGRRGETEQYF
>14|TRBJ2-2|NA|NA|TRBV27
TGTGCCAGCAGCGACAGTGGGGGAAACAGGGAGCTGTTTTTT
CASSDSGGNRELFF
>15|TRBJ1-4|TRBD1|NA|TRBV18
TGTGCCAGCTCACCGAGTGACAGGGGAAATGAAAAACTGTTTTTT
CASSPSDRGNEKLFF